This TCR beta chain was observed in a study of cytomegalovirus exposure and HLA in healthy donors (dated by TCRdb to 2017 to 2019). Regarding the study in general: In an earlier analysis of under 750 of the donors, approximately 260 Gb of sequence data and approximately 100 million unique TCR beta sequences from about 190 million T cells were reported. The study profiled the T cell repertoires of some 610 subjects by immunosequencing and related them to cytomegalovirus serostatus. In a later genetic analysis, genome-wide SNP genotypes for about 65% of the roughly 670 donors were used, and that subset was treated as a discovery cohort. HLA typing included class I and class II loci at four-digit resolution. The number of typed donors differed by locus: about 620-640 for A, B, C, DRB1 and DQB1; 522 for DQA1; approximately 610 for DPA1; and around 470 for DPB1. The aim of the study was to test whether cataloging public T cell receptors could identify signatures of past pathogen exposure. An early release that covered more than 550 HLA-typed donors contained around 300 gigabases of sequencing data and 70 million to 100 million unique TCR sequences. On average, roughly 200,000 unique TCR beta nucleotide sequences were sequenced per donor among more than 350 genotyped donors of the cohort, with about 17% of those sequences being non-productive. The later analysis used no new phenotypic data to find candidate immune exposures, relying instead on TCR beta sequences and their occurrence across donors. In a later analysis, previously published TCR beta repertoires from hundreds of donors were re-analyzed and high-resolution HLA genotyping was added so that TCR occurrence patterns could be studied. Along with the 666-subject first cohort, a separate validation cohort of over a hundred different subjects was used. An earlier analysis of 587 of the donors used high-throughput TCR beta sequencing to judge whether each TCR beta V gene segment behaved as functional or pseudogenic. The study combined high-throughput TCR immunosequencing, statistical association of individual TCRs with disease status, and machine learning to predict cytomegalovirus infection status. Four to six DR-DQ haplotypes were handled as single units for association and clustering, since linkage in the cohort was strong. Every repertoire in the discovery cohort had been generated on one and the same sequencing platform. Among the approximately 430 genotyped donors, around 81% belonged to the genetic ancestry cluster associated with self-reported Caucasian donors. Donor age, sex, ethnicity and CMV serostatus were compiled together with the repertoire data. Study-level results and caveats: The presence/absence analyses assumed that sequencing depth was roughly uniform across donors, and that assumption may not be true. Because HLA typing was unavailable for some donors at each locus, only the typed subset was used in association tests. Compared with equally common non-associated chains, HLA-associated TCR beta chains in a later analysis were more clonally expanded and had lower generation probabilities. A total of fewer than 200 TCR beta chains were listed by the study as associated with cytomegalovirus. A later genetic analysis reported fewer N-insertions in productive TCRs among donors in an Asian-associated ancestry cluster than the roughly 650-donor mean. According to the authors, the approach could potentially be generalized to other disease states and immunological phenotypes. In a later analysis, the rate of TCR association differed among HLA loci, with DRB1 alleles having the most associated TCRs and HLA-C alleles having the fewest. Most TCR sequences were seen in very few donors, while some public TCRs were found in many individuals. An association between a missense DCLRE1C variant and V-gene and J-gene trimming of TCR beta chains was found in a later genetic analysis and replicated in an independent cohort. A cluster of highly shared sequence variants was judged likely to represent a technical artifact of the sequencing pipeline. A further reported finding was that TCR beta sequences accurately predicted the HLA-A and HLA-B alleles for most subjects in the first cohort. Only TCR beta chains were sequenced in this cohort, and the absence of alpha or paired-chain data limited detectable features. In vitro tests confirmed that three of the cytomegalovirus-associated TCR beta chains recognize cytomegalovirus antigens. For the cohort, immune exposure information was limited to CMV serostatus. The earlier analysis of about 600 of the donors excluded some 16 rarely observed V segments, including chromosome 9 orphons, because counts were too low. Correlated functional status among segregating V segments might reflect linkage disequilibrium, but an unknown experimental factor could not be ruled out. According to a later analysis, parvovirus B19, influenza, CMV and Epstein-Barr virus appeared linked to several top co-occurrence clusters. The classifier was reported to diagnose cytomegalovirus status with high specificity and sensitivity in both the original and validation cohorts. Broadly in line with IMGT annotations, most TCR beta V segments showed up in productive rearrangements about 87% or about 30% of the time in an earlier analysis of about 500 of the donors. Most CMV-associated TCR beta chains appeared to be HLA-restricted in a later analysis, and the HLA associations seemed to be driven largely by CMV exposure. When HLA alleles, especially DR and DQ, strongly co-occurred, TCR associations were difficult to assign to individual alleles. A later analysis associated 15,000 or so TCR beta sequences with specific HLA alleles at a false discovery rate of 0.05.

On this clone itself: The target of this receptor is not known. The input lacks base qualities; no much larger clone sits a single base away. The same CDR3 also results from other DNA sequences found in this sample.

The method behind the library was the immunoSEQ multiplex PCR assay. A mixture of 60 forward primers for TCR Vbeta segments and 13 reverse primers for TCR Jbeta segments was used in the multiplex PCR. Amplification of the CDR3 region of rearranged TCR beta genes was performed with a multiplex PCR assay on genomic DNA. The amplified TCR beta libraries were sequenced on the Illumina HiSeq System as 87-base-pair reads. The authors processed their data as follows. A later analysis counted about 80 million unique TCR beta chains across the 550 to 700 repertoires, and some 11 million of these chains were shared by at least two donors. A nearest-neighbor algorithm error-corrected the raw reads and collapsed the reads into unique sequences, merging closely related sequences to remove PCR and sequencing errors. V, D and J gene segments were assigned by aligning CDR3 sequences to IMGT reference sequences. For a sequence to be retained, a match of at least six nucleotides to both a V gene segment and a J gene segment was required. Rearrangements were called productive when the CDR3 lacked stop codons and stayed in frame with V and J; all others were non-productive. CDR3 was defined according to IMGT convention as the region running from the second conserved V-encoded cysteine to the conserved J-encoded phenylalanine. In an earlier analysis of around 570 of the donors, sequences lacking an unambiguous match to a single V gene segment were excluded. In an earlier analysis of 500 to 750 of the donors, V segments were called functional above 56.7% productive rearrangements and were called segregating when the between-donor standard deviation exceeded 5%. A statistical classification framework was built to diagnose cytomegalovirus status from the catalog of TCR beta chain sequences. V and J gene assignment, in a later analysis, came from comparing TCR nucleotide sequences with IMGT/GENE-DB human TR gene sequences. Using the TCRdist pipeline, a later analysis assigned CDR3 sequences along with most-parsimonious VDJ recombination scenarios. In a later analysis, each TCR beta chain was defined by its CDR3 amino acid sequence together with its V-gene family, and reads lacking a unique V-gene family were excluded. To address suspected cross-contamination and a sequencing artifact, a later analysis removed approximately 600 highly shared, low-generation-probability nucleotide sequences. In a later analysis, a clonal expansion index for each public chain was calculated from normalized within-repertoire ranks of inferred template counts. Generation probabilities in a later analysis came from a VDJ recombination model fitted to out-of-frame rearrangements, and those results were checked against IGoR. In a later analysis, TCR-TCR, TCR-HLA and TCR-CMV co-occurrence was scored with hypergeometric tests, and a repertoire-size bias correction was applied to TCR pairs. In a later analysis, false discovery rates were estimated by permuting HLA or CMV assignments 20 times. In a later analysis, co-occurring TCRs were grouped using DBSCAN, with TCRdist sequence similarity added in when clustering inside HLA-allele-positive subsets. Co-occurrence clustering excluded repertoires with fewer than 30,000 or more than 120,000 public chains, plus five with anomalous nucleotide sharing. This immuneACCESS table, as held by TCRdb, lists in-frame sequences with V and J called but not all clones. Of the missing ones, under half trace to an unresolved V gene in checked studies; the others have no known cause. That table supplies the V and J calls and clone size; D and trimming were determined from the DNA. Recorded for this sample are 160,000 or so clones; approximately 79% of them occurred a single time. About 6.1% of the sample goes to the ten largest clones.

The cohort consisted of 600 or so healthy bone marrow donors. Cohort members were all nominally healthy when sampled, although unrecorded immune exposures were likely present. The donor was CMV seropositive and was included in the group of some 290 seropositive cohort members. A peripheral blood sample was provided by each donor, and peripheral blood mononuclear cells were used for TCR beta sequencing. The Qiagen DNeasy Blood Extraction Kit was used to extract genomic DNA from the blood cell samples. The sample was PBMCs. The sequence derives from a woman aged 45-59 years in good health and CMV-seropositive.

The CDR3 protein sequence reads: CASSPAGGNEQFF. The DNA sequence is given as TGTGCCAGCTCACCGGCAGGGGGAAATGAGCAGTTCTTC. The V and J segments used are TRBV18 and TRBJ2-1, and 7 bases in between align with TRBD1. Spanning cysteine to phenylalanine, the CDR3 consists of 13 amino acids. Only the CDR3 region is kept as DNA, spanning 39 bases read in frame from base 1. The germline V gene yields KGHSH for CDR1 and LQKENI for CDR2. From V the trimming removes 3 bases and from J it removes 7 bases, while the gene matches leave 3 bases of the junction unaccounted for. Here the CDR3 is joined to the reference TRBV18 and TRBJ2-1 genes, and the full variable domain is: NAGVMQNPRHLVRRRGQEARLRCSPMKGHSHVYWYRQLPEEGLKFMVYLQKENIIDESGMPKERFSAEFPKEGPSILRIQQVVRGDSAAYFCASSPAGGNEQFFGPGTRLTVL.